This is a list of T cell receptor beta chains from one sample in a study of T cell changes during pregnancy in multiple sclerosis. Assay used: immunoSEQ multiplex PCR; TCRdb lists only in-frame clones, some missing. The sample has about 49,000 clones, around 94% seen once. Sequenced material: CD8+ T cells from peripheral blood mononuclear cells, taken before pregnancy. The receptor source for this set is a female donor with multiple sclerosis, enrolled in a pregnancy study. The CDR3 runs from the conserved cysteine through the conserved F or W. D genes are given only for firm matches. The size field is filled for only some rows; it gives once, few, many or a size class.

v_call,d_call,j_call,clone_size,cdr3_nt,cdr3_aa
TRBV9,TRBD1,TRBJ1-1,NA,TGTGCCAGCAGCGCTAAAGGACAGGGGGCCTTCACTGAAGCTTTCTTT,CASSAKGQGAFTEAFF
TRBV11-2,TRBD2,TRBJ2-7,NA,TGTGCCAGCAGCCCCAACCCCCTAGCGGGAGCCGAGCAGTACTTC,CASSPNPLAGAEQYF
TRBV5-1,TRBD1,TRBJ2-3,once,TGCGCCAGCAGCTTTTGGGGACAGTCAAGTTCGGATACGCAGTATTTT,CASSFWGQSSSDTQYF
TRBV4-1,TRBD1,TRBJ2-7,NA,TGCGCCAGCAGCCAAGGACAGGGGCCCTCCTACGAGCAGTACTTC,CASSQGQGPSYEQYF
TRBV5-1,TRBD1,TRBJ1-4,NA,TGCGCCAGCAGCTTGGAGGGACAGGGAAATGAAAAACTGTTTTTT,CASSLEGQGNEKLFF
TRBV28,NA,TRBJ1-2,once,TGTGCCAGCAGTTTTGAGATTAACTATGGCTACACCTTC,CASSFEINYGYTF
TRBV7-8,TRBD1,TRBJ1-4,NA,TGTGCCAGCAGCTACAGACAGGGGGCGGGTGAAAAACTGTTTTTT,CASSYRQGAGEKLFF
TRBV11-3,TRBD2,TRBJ2-2,NA,TGTGCCAGCAGCTTAGCTCCTAGCGGGAGGGACACCGGGGAGCTGTTTTTT,CASSLAPSGRDTGELFF
TRBV28,TRBD1,TRBJ1-4,NA,TGTGCCAGCAGGGTGCAGGGGGCAAGTGAAAAACTGTTTTTT,CASRVQGASEKLFF
TRBV28,TRBD2,TRBJ2-7,NA,TGTGCCAGCAGGGAGAGGACTAGCGGGGGCCTGCGGCAGTACTTC,CASRERTSGGLRQYF
TRBV9,TRBD2,TRBJ2-1,NA,TGTGCCAGCAGCGTAATCGGGGGGGGCTACAATGAGCAGTTCTTC,CASSVIGGGYNEQFF